The next 31 T cell receptor beta chains were all read from a single sample in a study of graft-versus-host responses after intestinal transplantation. The repertoire was sequenced with immunoSEQ multiplex PCR; TCRdb's copy has only in-frame clones and lacks some. Of some 140,000 clones in the sample, nearly 95% were seen once. These TCRs are of unknown antigen specificity. The source material was unstimulated CD4+ T cells sorted from spleen or lymph node cells, sampled before intestinal transplant. The receptors originated from a human donor who received an intestinal transplant.

This chain joins TRBV27 and TRBJ2-7; TRBD2 matches 8 bases. Looked up from germline, CDR1 is MNHEY and CDR2 is SMNVEV (reference sequence). This CDR3 comprises 14 residues. With V trimmed by 5 bases and J by 4 bases, 7 bases remained unmatched. The CDR3 loop reads CASSQSGRNYEQYF. As DNA, the CDR3 is TGTGCCAGCAGTCAGAGCGGGAGAAATTACGAGCAGTACTTC.

This chain connects TRBV6-5 to TRBJ2-7, with 8 bases aligning to TRBD2. The CDR3 sequence is 15 residues long. V shed 6 bases and J 4 bases; nucleotides not matched to a gene: 11. Germline lookup yields CDR1 MNHEY and CDR2 SVGAGI. The CDR3 protein is CASRRSQRETYEQYF. The CDR3 bases are TGTGCCAGCAGAAGAAGCCAGCGGGAGACTTACGAGCAGTACTTC.

Comments on this clone: Germline is not matched at one junction end, which may reflect a read error. The chain has TRBV7-7 and TRBJ2-5; D is unresolved. The CDR3 is 12 residues long. Looked up from germline, CDR1 is SSHAT and CDR2 is FNYEAQ (reference sequence). The chain's CDR3 is CASSFSGGTQYF. CDR3 in DNA: TGTGCTAGCAGCTTCTCCGGTGGGACCCAGTACTTC.

The V gene is TRBV25-1, the J gene TRBJ2-7, with 12 bases identical to TRBD1. This CDR3 has 15 residues. With 4 bases clipped from V and 2 bases from J, the junction kept 3 bases outside the gene matches. From germline, CDR1 is MGHDK and CDR2 SYGVNS. CDR3 loop: CASSARDRGPYEQYF. DNA for the CDR3: TGTGCCAGCAGTGCACGGGACAGGGGGCCCTACGAGCAGTACTTC.

In this sample, this clone turned up once. The DNA of the CDR3 is TGTGCCAGCAGCTTGACCGCTAGTCGGCGGGCCTACGAGCAGTACTTC. This codes for CASSLTASRRAYEQYF. V is TRBV11-2 and J is TRBJ2-7, with D possibly TRBD2 on 5 matching bases. The germline V and J ends were trimmed by 3 bases and 2 bases, with 17 bases remaining between them. The CDR3 is made up of 16 amino acids. CDR1 is SGHAT and CDR2 is FQNNGV in the germline V gene.

The V gene is TRBV30, the J gene TRBJ2-5; TRBD2 aligns across 9 bases. Germline V gene data show CDR1 as GTSNPN and CDR2 as SVGIG (reference sequence). This CDR3 region has 15 residues. With V trimmed by 1 base and J by 4 bases, 7 bases remained unmatched. CDR3 residues: CAWSELAGVGETQYF. CDR3 DNA sequence: TGTGCCTGGAGTGAGTTAGCGGGAGTCGGAGAGACCCAGTACTTC.

This clone was found once. The chain is built from TRBV4-3 and TRBJ2-7; weak D call: TRBD2 (6 bases). In germline, CDR1 is LGHNA, CDR2 YSLEER. The CDR3 spans 14 residues. V gave up 0 bases and J gave up 5 bases, with 11 bases separating them. CDR3 DNA: TGCGCCAGCAGCCAAGAGGTGCGGGGCCACGAGCAGTACTTC. The encoded protein is CASSQEVRGHEQYF.

A few counts support this clone. J is TRBJ2-1 and V is TRBV4-1, with 7 bases matching TRBD2. The CDR3 length is 16 residues. Per the germline V gene, CDR1 is MGHRA and CDR2 is YSYEKL. The trim removed 0 bases at V and 6 bases at J, leaving 8 bases unmatched. The CDR3 sequence is CASSQDPSGTGNEQFF. The CDR3 DNA is TGCGCCAGCAGCCAAGATCCCAGCGGGACGGGCAATGAGCAGTTCTTC.

CDR3 residues: CASSPGQYEQYF. CDR3 in DNA: TGTGCCAGCTCACCGGGACAGTACGAGCAGTACTTC. This chain connects TRBV18 to TRBJ2-7, with TRBD1 matching 7 bases. CDR1 and CDR2 from the germline V gene are KGHSH and LQKENI. The length of the CDR3 is 12 residues. V was clipped by 3 bases and J by 4 bases; unmatched bases: 0.

The genes are TRBV19 and TRBJ2-1; 8 bases are shared with TRBD2. The J segment lost 10 bases and the V segment lost 5 bases, leaving 13 bases of the junction unmatched. The CDR3 spans 15 residues. The germline gives CDR1 LNHDA, CDR2 SQIVND (reference sequence). Here the CDR3 DNA reads TGTGCCAGTAGTTCCACAGCGGGAGCAACGGCGGAGCAGTTCTTC. It translates to CASSSTAGATAEQFF.

The chain couples TRBV28 to TRBJ2-3; D call uncertain. V was trimmed by 8 bases and J by 1 base, leaving 7 bases between them. Germline V CDR1 and CDR2: MDHEN, SYDVKM. CDR3 length: 12 residues. The CDR3 bases are TGTGCCAGCGTCACCCGCACAGATACGCAGTATTTT. Its protein is CASVTRTDTQYF.

This clone has a single count. This chain connects TRBV11-2 to TRBJ1-6; the D gene is possibly TRBD1 (6 bases). CDR3 size: 13 residues. V was pared by 6 bases and J by 9 bases, with 12 bases between. Per the germline V gene, CDR1 is SGHAT and CDR2 is FQNNGV. CDR3 nucleotide sequence: TGTGCCAGCAGTCTTAAGGGGGTTTCACCCCTCCACTTT. Protein: CASSLKGVSPLHF.

The chain is built from TRBV6-5 and TRBJ1-2, with a possible D match to TRBD1 (5 bases). V was trimmed by 6 bases and J by 0 bases, leaving 8 bases between them. CDR3 size: 13 residues. Germline V gene sequence: CDR1 MNHEY, CDR2 SVGAGI. The CDR3 loop reads CASRATANYGYTF. The CDR3 DNA sequence: TGTGCCAGCAGGGCGACAGCTAACTATGGCTACACCTTC.

This chain connects TRBV4-1 to TRBJ2-2; 7 nucleotides agree with TRBD1. The CDR3 consists of 17 residues. V lost 7 bases and J lost 6; bases outside the gene matches: 17. Germline loops: CDR1 MGHRA, CDR2 YSYEKL. CDR3 DNA: TGCGCCAGCACCCACATGGGGCAGGGGGAGATTGCCGGGGAGCTGTTTTTT. This sequence encodes CASTHMGQGEIAGELFF.

The V gene is TRBV28, the J gene TRBJ1-2; the D gene is possibly TRBD1 (5 bases). V was shortened by 6 bases and J by 2 bases, with 19 bases between the two germline ends. The CDR3 has 16 residues. Germline V gene data show CDR1 as MDHEN and CDR2 as SYDVKM. The CDR3 DNA follows: TGTGCCAGCAGCTTAACTCGGGACCCAGAAAACTATGGCTACACCTTC. It specifies CASSLTRDPENYGYTF.

The gene calls are TRBV6-5 and TRBJ1-5; D gene unclear. The CDR3 covers 14 residues. The V and J ends lost 2 bases and 6 bases respectively, with 11 bases between them. Germline assignment: CDR1 MNHEY and CDR2 SVGAGI. As DNA, the CDR3 is TGTGCCAGCAGTTACGTTGGTCCAGGTCAGCCCCAGCATTTT. Its translation is CASSYVGPGQPQHF.

The chain joins TRBV10-2 to TRBJ2-7; 7 bases map to TRBD2. The V segment lost 3 bases and the J segment 3 bases; nucleotides outside the gene matches: 8. This CDR3 is 15 amino acids long. Germline CDR1 reads WSHSY; CDR2 reads SAAADI. CDR3 residues: CASSEPGLVSYEQYF. The CDR3 DNA is TGCGCCAGCAGTGAACCCGGACTAGTAAGCTACGAGCAGTACTTC.

This chain connects TRBV18 to TRBJ2-6; D unclear. The CDR3 contains 18 residues. CDR1 and CDR2 from the germline V gene are KGHSH and LQKENI. The V end was cut by 1 base, the J end by 0 bases, with 13 bases between. The CDR3 reads CASSPLTWTPSGANVLTF. CDR3 DNA sequence: TGTGCCAGCTCACCACTAACCTGGACCCCCTCTGGGGCCAACGTCCTGACTTTC.

The rearrangement joins TRBV28 to TRBJ2-1; 8 bases are a match to TRBD2. CDR1 and CDR2 from the germline V gene are MDHEN and SYDVKM. The J segment lost 7 bases and the V segment lost 6 bases, leaving 5 bases of the junction unmatched. This CDR3 contains 13 residues. The CDR3 spells CASRRTSRNEQFF. In DNA form, the CDR3 reads TGTGCCAGCAGACGGACTAGCCGGAATGAGCAGTTCTTC. The full variable domain, completed using reference TRBV28 and TRBJ2-1, is DVKVTQSSRYLVKRTGEKVFLECVQDMDHENMFWYRQDPGLGLRLIYFSYDVKMKEKGDIPEGYSVSREKKERFSLILESASTNQTSMYLCASRRTSRNEQFFGPGTRLTVL.

CDR3 region: CASSVDLPGTLLNEQFF. The CDR3, as DNA: TGTGCCAGCAGCGTAGATCTTCCCGGGACCTTGTTAAATGAGCAGTTCTTC. The V call is TRBV9, the J call TRBJ2-1; D possibly uses TRBD1 or TRBD2 (5 bases each). The germline V and J ends were trimmed by 0 bases and 7 bases, with 20 bases remaining between them. Germline values: CDR1 SGDLS, CDR2 YYNGEE. The length of the CDR3 is 17 residues.

This clone was seen just once. The rearrangement links TRBV4-3 to TRBJ2-1; 16 bases are shared with TRBD2. V shed 3 bases and J 4 bases; nucleotides not matched to a gene: 15. Germline V gene sequence: CDR1 LGHNA, CDR2 YSLEER. This CDR3 has 21 residues. As DNA, the CDR3 is TGCGCCAGCAGCCAGGCCTCCGGGACTAGCGGGAGGGCCGGTTCGTACAATGAGCAGTTCTTC. This sequence encodes CASSQASGTSGRAGSYNEQFF.

This rearrangement joins TRBV28 to TRBJ1-5, with D perhaps matching TRBD1 (5 bases). Germline V gene lookup returns CDR1 MDHEN and CDR2 SYDVKM. The CDR3 has 15 residues. The V end was cut by 7 bases, the J end by 0 bases, with 13 bases between. As DNA, the CDR3 is TGTGCCAGCAACCCGAGTGGGGGTAGCAATCAGCCCCAGCATTTT. This translates into CASNPSGGSNQPQHF.

The gene calls are TRBV5-1 and TRBJ2-1; TRBD2 matches 8 bases. From germline, CDR1 is SGHRS and CDR2 YFSETQ. Trimming took 0 bases from V and 1 from J; bases not matched to a gene: 6. The CDR3 is made up of 17 amino acids. In DNA form, the CDR3 reads TGCGCCAGCAGCTTGGACGGGAGGGCGGGTTCCTACAATGAGCAGTTCTTC. Residues: CASSLDGRAGSYNEQFF. Together with reference TRBV5-1 and TRBJ2-1, the CDR3 gives the full variable domain: KAGVTQTPRYLIKTRGQQVTLSCSPISGHRSVSWYQQTPGQGLQFLFEYFSETQRNKGNFPGRFSGRQFSNSRSEMNVSTLELGDSALYLCASSLDGRAGSYNEQFFGPGTRLTVL.

CDR3 loop: CASSPPSAGGSDTQYF. The CDR3, as DNA: TGTGCCAGCTCACCACCGAGTGCGGGAGGGTCAGATACGCAGTATTTT. V is TRBV18 and J is TRBJ2-3; TRBD2 matches at 9 bases. Germline V gives CDR1 KGHSH, CDR2 LQKENI. J gave up 4 bases and V 0 bases, and 5 bases lay outside the gene matches. CDR3 length: 16 amino acids.

The J gene is TRBJ1-1, the V gene TRBV19; no reliable D call. V gave up 3 bases and J gave up 1 base, with 9 bases separating them. The CDR3 spans 14 residues. Germline loops: CDR1 LNHDA, CDR2 SQIVND (reference sequence). CDR3 DNA: TGTGCCAGTAGTATCGGCTTTGGGAACACTGAAGCTTTCTTT. Protein product: CASSIGFGNTEAFF.

V gene TRBV7-9 combines with J gene TRBJ2-2; D unresolved. Trimming took off 5 bases at V and 5 bases at J, with 6 bases between the two ends. The CDR3 has 12 residues. Germline V gives CDR1 SEHNR, CDR2 FQNEAQ (reference sequence). The CDR3 nucleotides are TGTGCCAGCAGCCTCGAAACCGGGGAGCTGTTTTTT. Its protein is CASSLETGELFF.

The rearrangement uses TRBV7-2 and TRBJ2-2, with a tentative D call TRBD1 (7 bases). CDR3 length: 14 amino acids. Between the trimmed V and J ends, which lost 4 bases and 7 bases, there was a span of 13 bases. Germline V gene lookup returns CDR1 SGHTA and CDR2 FQGNSA. The CDR3 coding sequence is TGTGCCAGCAGCTACCGACAGGGAGGCGGGGAGCTGTTTTTT. The encoded protein is CASSYRQGGGELFF.

This chain joins TRBV14 and TRBJ1-1; D uncertain. The CDR3 sequence is 13 residues long. The V end lost 3 bases, the J end lost 4 bases, and 9 bases lay between the germline ends. CDR1 is SGHDN, CDR2 FVKESK, per germline. The CDR3 sequence: CASSHGGRTEAFF. In DNA, the CDR3 is TGTGCCAGCAGCCACGGAGGCCGCACTGAAGCTTTCTTT.

The V gene is TRBV27, the J gene TRBJ2-2, with D possibly matching TRBD1 (5 bases). The CDR3 spans 17 residues. Germline V CDR1 and CDR2: MNHEY, SMNVEV (reference sequence). V lost 3 bases and J lost 0, with 14 bases in between. CDR3 sequence reads: CASSFVLGQSNTGELFF. Here the CDR3 DNA reads TGTGCCAGCAGTTTCGTGCTCGGACAATCGAACACCGGGGAGCTGTTTTTT.

This sequence joins TRBV19 and TRBJ2-2, with D perhaps matching TRBD1 or TRBD2 (5 bases each). V lost 1 base, J lost 4 bases, and 13 bases lay in between. CDR1 LNHDA and CDR2 SQIVND come from the germline V gene (reference sequence). The CDR3 sequence is 16 residues long. The CDR3 nucleotides read TGTGCCAGTAGTATAGGGGTAGGGGCGGGCACCGGGGAGCTGTTTTTT. This translates into CASSIGVGAGTGELFF.

The V and J genes are TRBV7-3 and TRBJ2-6; TRBD1 matches at 7 bases. The germline V gene encodes CDR1 SGHTA and CDR2 FQGTGA. CDR3 length equals 16 residues. V trimming: 5 bases; J trimming: 1 base; junction bases outside the gene matches: 5. The CDR3 DNA reads as TGTGCCAGCAGCGGGGAGACAGGGTCTGGGGCCAACGTCCTGACTTTC. This translates into CASSGETGSGANVLTF.